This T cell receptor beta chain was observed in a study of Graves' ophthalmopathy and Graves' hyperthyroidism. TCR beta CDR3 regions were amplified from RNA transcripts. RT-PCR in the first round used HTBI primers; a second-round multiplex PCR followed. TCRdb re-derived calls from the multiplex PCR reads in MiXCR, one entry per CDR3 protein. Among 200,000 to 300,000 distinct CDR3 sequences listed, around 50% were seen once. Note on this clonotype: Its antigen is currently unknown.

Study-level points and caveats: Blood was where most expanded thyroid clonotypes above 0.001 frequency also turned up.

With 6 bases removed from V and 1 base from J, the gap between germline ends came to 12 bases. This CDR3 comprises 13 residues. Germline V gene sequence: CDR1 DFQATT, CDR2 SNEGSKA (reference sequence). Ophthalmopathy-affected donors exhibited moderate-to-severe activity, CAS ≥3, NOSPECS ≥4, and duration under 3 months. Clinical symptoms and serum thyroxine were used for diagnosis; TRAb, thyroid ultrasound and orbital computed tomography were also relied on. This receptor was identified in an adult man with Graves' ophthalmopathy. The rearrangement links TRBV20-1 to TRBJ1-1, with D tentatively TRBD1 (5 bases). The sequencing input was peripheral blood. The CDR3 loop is CSAKGGANTEAFF. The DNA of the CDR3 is TGCAGTGCGAAGGGAGGGGCGAACACTGAAGCTTTCTTT.